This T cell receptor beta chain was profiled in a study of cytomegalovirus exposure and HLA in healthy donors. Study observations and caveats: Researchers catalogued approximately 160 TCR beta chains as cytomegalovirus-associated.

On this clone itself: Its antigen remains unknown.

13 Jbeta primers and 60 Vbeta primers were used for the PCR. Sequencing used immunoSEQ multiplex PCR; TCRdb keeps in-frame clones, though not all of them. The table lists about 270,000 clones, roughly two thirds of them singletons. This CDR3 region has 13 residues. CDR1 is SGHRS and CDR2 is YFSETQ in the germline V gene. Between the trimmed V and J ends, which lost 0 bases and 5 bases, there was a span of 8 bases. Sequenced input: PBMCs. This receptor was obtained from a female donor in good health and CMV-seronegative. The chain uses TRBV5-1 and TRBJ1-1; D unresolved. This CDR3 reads CASSLGLSTEAFF. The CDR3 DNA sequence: TGCGCCAGCAGCTTGGGACTTAGTACTGAAGCTTTCTTT.